The 7 T cell receptor beta chains in this list originate from one sample, sequenced in a study of blood T cell repertoires in COVID-19. TCRdb's copy holds only in-frame clones and misses some; the assay was immunoSEQ multiplex PCR. The sample yields a few hundred thousand clones, 80% to 90% seen once. Sequencing used PBMCs or T cells enriched from blood (not recorded which). Receptors originate from a woman in her 30s who had recovered from COVID-19.

CDR3 DNA: TGTGCCTGGTCTGACTATGGCTACACCTTC. Translation gives CAWSDYGYTF. This sequence joins TRBV30 and TRBJ1-2; D gene uncertain. The CDR3 length is 10 residues. V lost 5 bases, J lost 3 bases, and 4 bases lay in between. CDR1 GTSNPN and CDR2 SVGIG come from the germline V gene (reference sequence).

The chain employs TRBV6-6 and TRBJ2-3; 9 nucleotides line up with TRBD1. The CDR3 covers 15 residues. The germline V gene encodes CDR1 MNHNY and CDR2 SVGAGI (reference sequence). V lost 6 bases, J lost 5 bases, and 9 bases stayed unmatched. CDR3: CASSPPGTGQDTQYF. CDR3 nucleotides: TGTGCCAGCAGCCCCCCCGGGACAGGGCAAGATACGCAGTATTTT.

The chain has TRBV11-3 and TRBJ2-1, with D possibly TRBD1 on 5 matching bases. V lost 4 bases to trimming and J lost 0 bases, with 13 bases between them. Germline V gene sequence: CDR1 SGHNT, CDR2 YENEEA. This CDR3 comprises 16 residues. CDR3 loop: CASSSENRSSYNEQFF. CDR3 coding DNA: TGTGCCAGCAGCTCAGAGAACAGGAGCTCCTACAATGAGCAGTTCTTC.

The table lists this clone with a count of one. This specimen includes other DNA sequences encoding the same CDR3. The chain combines TRBV19 with TRBJ1-5; perhaps TRBD1 as D (5 bases). Germline V gene sequence: CDR1 LNHDA, CDR2 SQIVND (reference sequence). V dropped 3 bases and J dropped 0 bases, with 9 bases sitting between them. The CDR3 has 15 amino acids. The CDR3 sequence: CASSMGLNSNQPQHF. The CDR3 nucleotides read TGTGCCAGTAGTATGGGACTCAATAGCAATCAGCCCCAGCATTTT.

The chain combines TRBV3-1 (or the pseudogene TRBV3-2) with TRBJ1-1; 8 bases align to TRBD1. Germline values: CDR1 LGHDT, CDR2 YNNKEL (reference sequence). CDR3 length equals 14 residues. V trimming: 4 bases; J trimming: 5 bases; junction bases outside the gene matches: 6. CDR3 in amino acids: CASSLSDRGTEAFF. The CDR3 DNA sequence: TGTGCCAGCAGCCTTTCCGACAGGGGAACTGAAGCTTTCTTT.

The gene calls are TRBV5-1 and TRBJ2-7; D gene ambiguous. The germline gives CDR1 SGHRS, CDR2 YFSETQ. The CDR3 has 13 residues. Deletions cut 0 bases from V and 7 bases from J, with 11 bases between. This CDR3 reads CASSLDVYDEQYF. In DNA form, the CDR3 reads TGCGCCAGCAGCTTGGACGTCTACGATGAGCAGTACTTC.

The chain links TRBV3-1 (or the pseudogene TRBV3-2) to TRBJ1-3, with D perhaps TRBD1 (6 bases). The CDR3 is 16 amino acids. V was pared by 1 base and J by 2 bases, with 12 bases between. Per germline, CDR1 LGHDT and CDR2 YNNKEL (reference sequence). The CDR3: CASSQVTGSAGNTIYF. For the CDR3, the DNA is TGTGCCAGCAGCCAAGTTACAGGGAGCGCTGGAAACACCATATATTTT.